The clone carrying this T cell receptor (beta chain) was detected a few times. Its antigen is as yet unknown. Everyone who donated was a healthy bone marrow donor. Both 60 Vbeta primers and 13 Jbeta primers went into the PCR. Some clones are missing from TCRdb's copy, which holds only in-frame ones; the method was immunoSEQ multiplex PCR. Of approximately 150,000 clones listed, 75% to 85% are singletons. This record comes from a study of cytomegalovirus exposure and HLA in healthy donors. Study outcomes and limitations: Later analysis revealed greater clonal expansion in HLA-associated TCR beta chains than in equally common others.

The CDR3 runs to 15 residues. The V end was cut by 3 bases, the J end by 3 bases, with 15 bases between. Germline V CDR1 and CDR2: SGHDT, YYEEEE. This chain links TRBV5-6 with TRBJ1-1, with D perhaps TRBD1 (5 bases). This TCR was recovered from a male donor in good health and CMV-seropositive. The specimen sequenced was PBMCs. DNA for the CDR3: TGTGCCAGCAGCTCCCTGGGCCGGGGGGACACTGAAGCTTTCTTT. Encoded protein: CASSSLGRGDTEAFF.